This entry lists 14 T cell receptor beta chains sequenced from one sample in a study of beta chain features in type 1 diabetes. General observations from the study: Within each of all four CD4+ subsets, Type 1 diabetes patients had TCRB CDR3s that were moderately but significantly shorter.

Expressed TCRB transcripts were sequenced, since all the RNA that had been isolated was reverse transcribed. Some clones are missing from TCRdb's copy, which holds only in-frame ones; the method was immunoSEQ multiplex PCR. This sample has 150,000 to 200,000 clones, with around 7.9% found just once. These receptors are not linked to any known antigen. The sequenced material came from central memory CD4+ T cells from blood. The receptors were gathered from a man aged 18 to 35 with type 1 diabetes.

The V and J genes are TRBV7-7 and TRBJ2-2, with TRBD1 identical over 8 bases. V lost 5 bases and J lost 5; bases outside the gene matches: 4. Germline loops: CDR1 SSHAT, CDR2 FNYEAQ (reference sequence). The CDR3 has 14 amino acids. The CDR3 DNA follows: TGTGCCAGCAGCCACGACAGGGGAACCGGGGAGCTGTTTTTT. Translated, it gives CASSHDRGTGELFF.

This clone was seen a few times. The chain has TRBV30 and TRBJ2-1; 7 nucleotides line up with TRBD2. Germline V gives CDR1 GTSNPN, CDR2 SVGIG (reference sequence). V lost 2 bases, J lost 6 bases, and 7 bases stayed unmatched. This CDR3 has 14 amino acids. The CDR3 loop reads CAWSRLAGVNEQFF. Here the CDR3 DNA reads TGTGCCTGGAGTCGACTAGCAGGCGTCAATGAGCAGTTCTTC.

The chain links TRBV2 to TRBJ1-3, with a weak D call TRBD1 (5 bases). Germline CDR1 SNHLY, CDR2 FYNNEI. Trimming removed 5 bases from V and 0 bases from J, with 11 bases in between. The CDR3 extends over 15 amino acids. The CDR3 here is CASSPGAGSGNTIYF. In DNA, the CDR3 is TGTGCCAGCAGTCCTGGGGCTGGCTCTGGAAACACCATATATTTT.

The sample holds a few counts of this clone. The rearrangement links TRBV7-8 to TRBJ2-6, with D hard to call. This CDR3 has 16 residues. V was clipped by 5 bases and J by 2 bases, with 13 bases between them. CDR1 is SGHVS, CDR2 FQNEAQ, per germline. CDR3 sequence (DNA): TGTGCCAGCAGCCGCGGTACTAATACTGGGGCCAACGTCCTGACTTTC. This sequence encodes CASSRGTNTGANVLTF.

This clone was counted at least ten times. The CDR3 DNA sequence: TGTGCCAGCAGCCAAGAACCTAGCTACACCGGGGAGCTGTTTTTT. This codes for CASSQEPSYTGELFF. The genes are TRBV4-2 and TRBJ2-2; maybe TRBD2 (5 bases). The germline V gene has CDR1 LGHNA and CDR2 YNFKEQ. This CDR3 is built from 15 residues. V shed 0 bases and J shed 3 bases, with 8 bases lying between them.

This rearrangement joins TRBV28 to TRBJ2-7, with TRBD1 matching 9 bases. This CDR3 region has 15 residues. CDR1 is MDHEN and CDR2 is SYDVKM in the germline V gene. V lost 6 bases to trimming and J lost 3 bases; unmatched junction nucleotides: 9. CDR3 loop: CASRDSGTGRYEQYF. CDR3 coding DNA: TGTGCCAGCAGGGACTCCGGGACAGGGCGCTACGAGCAGTACTTC.

Only a few counts were recorded for this clone. The CDR3 protein is CASKVSGDQPQHF. The CDR3 region has the DNA TGTGCCAGCAAAGTCTCAGGGGATCAGCCCCAGCATTTT. The gene calls are TRBV28 and TRBJ1-5; D is possibly TRBD1 (6 bases). The CDR3 spans 13 residues. Deletions cut 7 bases from V and 5 bases from J, with 12 bases between. Germline values: CDR1 MDHEN, CDR2 SYDVKM.

There are a few counts of this clone. The V and J genes are TRBV18 and TRBJ2-7; 10 bases fit TRBD1. The trim removed 6 bases at V and 6 bases at J, leaving 11 bases unmatched. The CDR3 runs to 15 residues. Germline V gene data show CDR1 as KGHSH and CDR2 as LQKENI. The DNA for the CDR3 is TGTGCCAGCTCCCCAACATTCGGGACAGGGGCCGAGCAGTACTTC. Protein: CASSPTFGTGAEQYF.

The rearrangement joins TRBV7-7 to TRBJ2-3; the match to TRBD2 covers 11 bases. This CDR3 has 15 amino acids. CDR1 SSHAT and CDR2 FNYEAQ come from the germline V gene (reference sequence). V trimming: 5 bases; J trimming: 6 bases; junction bases outside the gene matches: 7. CDR3 amino acids: CASSPGTSGVDTQYF. CDR3 in DNA: TGTGCCAGCAGCCCCGGGACTAGCGGAGTCGATACGCAGTATTTT.

This chain links TRBV10-2 with TRBJ2-7, with 13 bases lining up with TRBD2. Germline V lookup: CDR1 WSHSY, CDR2 SAAADI. The ends lost 9 bases at V and 7 bases at J; junction bases unmatched: 6. This CDR3 has 13 amino acids. The CDR3 DNA reads as TGCGCCAGTCTACTAGCGGGGGGGCGAGAGCAGTACTTC. As protein: CASLLAGGREQYF.

This clone has at least ten counts. The chain combines TRBV5-6 with TRBJ1-2; 7 bases line up with TRBD1. V trimming: 4 bases; J trimming: 5 bases; junction bases outside the gene matches: 8. Germline V gene lookup returns CDR1 SGHDT and CDR2 YYEEEE. CDR3 length equals 14 residues. For the CDR3, the DNA is TGTGCCAGCAGCGTCCGGGACAGCCCATATGGCTACACCTTC. Protein product: CASSVRDSPYGYTF.

The rearrangement uses TRBV2 and TRBJ2-5; 10 bases are shared with TRBD2. The CDR3 covers 14 residues. V lost 8 bases, J lost 4 bases, and 7 bases stayed unmatched. CDR1 is SNHLY and CDR2 is FYNNEI in the germline V gene. The CDR3, as DNA: TGTGCCAGCCCAAGCGGGGGGGCCGGAGAGACCCAGTACTTC. Its translation is CASPSGGAGETQYF.

The sample holds a few counts of this clone. The chain links TRBV6-5 to TRBJ2-1, with TRBD2 matching 12 bases. V shed 6 bases and J 10 bases; nucleotides not matched to a gene: 7. Germline CDR1 MNHEY, CDR2 SVGAGI. CDR3 length equals 14 residues. The CDR3 region is CASSRGLAGVEQFF. The DNA for the CDR3 is TGTGCCAGCAGCCGGGGACTAGCGGGCGTCGAGCAGTTCTTC.

The genes are TRBV10-3 and TRBJ1-5; tentative D call: TRBD1 (5 bases). The V gene's germline CDR1 is ENHRY and CDR2 SYGVKD. This CDR3 contains 14 residues. The V and J ends lost 9 bases and 6 bases respectively, with 18 bases between them. In DNA form, the CDR3 reads TGTGCCATTGGGGGGTCTGACAAGCTTCAGCCCCAGCATTTT. Its protein is CAIGGSDKLQPQHF.